This TCR beta chain derives from a study of identical twins. The CDR3 covers 16 residues. Trimming stripped 1 base from V and 5 bases from J, with 15 bases between. Germline V gene lookup returns CDR1 SGHVS and CDR2 FQNEAQ. This clonotype was seen a few times. MiXCR was run by TCRdb on the 5' RACE reads, yielding one entry per CDR3 protein. The table shows about 810,000 distinct CDR3 sequences, with about 12% occurring only once. Healthy Caucasians provided all donations. These sequences were also reported in another study, on yellow fever vaccine responses in identical twins.

The J gene is TRBJ1-5, the V gene TRBV7-8; D not certain. The clonotype was recovered from a young woman in good health. Sequenced input: PBMCs. As DNA, the CDR3 is TGTGCCAGCAGCTTAGTCCGCTGGGTTTCCGATCAGCCCCAGCATTTT. Amino acid sequence: CASSLVRWVSDQPQHF.